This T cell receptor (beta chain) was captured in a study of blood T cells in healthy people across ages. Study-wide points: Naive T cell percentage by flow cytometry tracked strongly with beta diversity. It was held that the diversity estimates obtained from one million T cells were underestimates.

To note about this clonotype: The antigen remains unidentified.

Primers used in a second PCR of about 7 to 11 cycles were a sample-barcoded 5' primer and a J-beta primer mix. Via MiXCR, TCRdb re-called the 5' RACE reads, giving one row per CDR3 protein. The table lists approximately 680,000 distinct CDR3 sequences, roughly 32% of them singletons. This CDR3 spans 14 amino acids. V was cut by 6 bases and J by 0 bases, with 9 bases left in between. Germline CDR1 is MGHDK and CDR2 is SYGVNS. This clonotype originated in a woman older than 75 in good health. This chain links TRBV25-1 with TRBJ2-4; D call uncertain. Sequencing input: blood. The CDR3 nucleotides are TGTGCCAGCAGCGAAAGTGGAGCCAAAAACATTCAGTACTTC. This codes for CASSESGAKNIQYF.